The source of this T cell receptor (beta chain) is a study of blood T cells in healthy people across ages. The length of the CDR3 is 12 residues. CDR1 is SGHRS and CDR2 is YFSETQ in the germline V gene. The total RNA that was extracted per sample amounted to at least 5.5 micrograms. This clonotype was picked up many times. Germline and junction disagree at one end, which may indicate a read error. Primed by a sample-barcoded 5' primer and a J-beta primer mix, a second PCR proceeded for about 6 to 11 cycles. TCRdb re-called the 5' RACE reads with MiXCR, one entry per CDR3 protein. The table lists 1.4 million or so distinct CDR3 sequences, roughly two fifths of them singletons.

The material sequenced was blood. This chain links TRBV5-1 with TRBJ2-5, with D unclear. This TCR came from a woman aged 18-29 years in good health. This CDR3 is CASSPERETQYF. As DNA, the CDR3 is TGTGCCAGCAGCCCAGAGCGAGAGACCCAGTACTTC. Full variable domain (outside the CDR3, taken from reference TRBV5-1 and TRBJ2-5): KAGVTQTPRYLIKTRGQQVTLSCSPISGHRSVSWYQQTPGQGLQFLFEYFSETQRNKGNFPGRFSGRQFSNSRSEMNVSTLELGDSALYLCASSPERETQYFGPGTRLLVL.